This T cell receptor beta chain was sequenced for a study of blood T cells in healthy people across ages. Findings of the study overall: Diversity estimates from one million T cells were considered underestimates. Older individuals had lower TCR beta diversity per million T cells (the decline was roughly linear). Using unsorted PBMCs precluded a conclusive naive versus antigen-experienced comparison.

Germline CDR1 SGHRS, CDR2 YFSETQ. This CDR3 comprises 15 residues. Trimming took 0 bases from V and 4 from J, leaving 10 bases between them. A word on this clonotype: Its antigen is not identified. The CDR3 carries no conserved terminal phenylalanine or tryptophan, so it likely arises from a read error.

Primed by a sample-barcoded 5' primer and a J-beta primer mix, a second PCR proceeded for 7 to 11 cycles. Every cDNA molecule carried a tag from a template-switch adaptor bearing 12 random nucleotides. TCRdb analysed the 5' RACE reads with MiXCR anew, one entry per CDR3 protein. Among fewer than 2,000,000 distinct CDR3 sequences, roughly two fifths were seen once, and the ten largest hold roughly 23%. The chain is built from TRBV5-1 and TRBJ2-2, with D possibly being TRBD2 (6 bases). The clonotype was recovered from a human donor in good health. Sequencing was carried out using blood. Written as DNA, the CDR3 is TGCGCCAGCAGCTTGGACGGGGGTTCCACCGGGGAGCTGTTTTGT. Protein product: CASSLDGGSTGELFC.